This T cell receptor beta chain was obtained from a study of CD4 T cells in relation to SARS-CoV-2 and coronaviruses. Study-wide context: The HLA restriction of the shared crossreactive spike epitopes was mapped.

Germline V gives CDR1 MDHEN, CDR2 SYDVKM. V trimming: 3 bases; J trimming: 6 bases; junction bases outside the gene matches: 4. The CDR3 runs 14 residues. Deep TCR-beta sequencing used DNA from uncultured naive and memory CD4+ T cells. Measured with immunoSEQ multiplex PCR; TCRdb has only the in-frame clones, and not every one. Here the sample spans approximately 50,000 clones, roughly 94% being singletons. The V call is TRBV28, the J call TRBJ2-4, with 8 nucleotides matching TRBD2. Specimen: naive CD4+ T cells from PBMCs. The sample's subset: naive CD4+ T cells isolated by negative enrichment. The receptor was derived from an adult with COVID-19. The DNA of the CDR3 is TGTGCCAGCAGTTTTTTGAGCGGGGGAAACATTCAGTACTTC. This sequence encodes CASSFLSGGNIQYF.